One sample yielded the 7 T cell receptor beta chains listed below, sequenced in a study of beta chain features in type 1 diabetes. Expressed TCRB transcripts were sequenced, since all the RNA that had been isolated was reverse transcribed. Measured with immunoSEQ multiplex PCR; TCRdb has only the in-frame clones, and not every one. The sample shows 120,000 to 150,000 clones, more than 9% of them seen only once. Sequencing used naive CD4+ T cells from blood. Source of these receptors: a man younger than 30 in good health.

This clone occurred a few times. The genes are TRBV2 and TRBJ2-3; D unclear. Trimming pared 7 bases from V and 2 bases from J, leaving 13 bases between. This CDR3 is 14 amino acids long. Germline CDR1 reads SNHLY; CDR2 reads FYNNEI. The chain's CDR3 is CASKIDGVTDTQYF. CDR3 DNA: TGTGCCAGCAAAATCGACGGAGTCACAGATACGCAGTATTTT.

The CDR3 region is CAISARGGYNEQFF. CDR3 nucleotides: TGTGCCATCAGTGCCCGGGGGGGATACAATGAGCAGTTCTTC. V and J are TRBV10-3 and TRBJ2-1, with TRBD2 identical over 8 bases. Germline assignment: CDR1 ENHRY and CDR2 SYGVKD. Trimming at V came to 4 bases and at J to 4 bases, leaving 3 bases not matched to a gene. The CDR3 is 14 amino acids.

The V gene is TRBV19, the J gene TRBJ2-7, with D perhaps TRBD2 (7 bases). Deletions cut 9 bases from V and 6 bases from J, with 12 bases between. The CDR3 is 11 residues long. CDR1 is LNHDA, CDR2 SQIVND, per germline (reference sequence). CDR3 DNA sequence: TGTGCCAGCCACGCGGGGGCCGAGCAGTACTTC. Amino acid sequence: CASHAGAEQYF.

This clone was counted a few times. The rearrangement links TRBV11-2 to TRBJ2-4, with TRBD1 matching over 9 bases. Unmatched junction bases numbered 5, after V lost 0 bases and J lost 2 bases. CDR3 size: 17 residues. The germline V gene has CDR1 SGHAT and CDR2 FQNNGV. CDR3 sequence reads: CASSLEWGQGPKNIQYF. Written as DNA, the CDR3 is TGTGCCAGCAGCTTAGAGTGGGGACAGGGTCCCAAAAACATTCAGTACTTC. The full variable domain, completed using reference TRBV11-2 and TRBJ2-4, is EAGVAQSPRYKIIEKRQSVAFWCNPISGHATLYWYQQILGQGPKLLIQFQNNGVVDDSQLPKDRFSAERLKGVDSTLKIQPAKLEDSAVYLCASSLEWGQGPKNIQYFGAGTRLSVL.

The chain uses TRBV30 and TRBJ2-7, with 8 bases that match TRBD2. Germline V gives CDR1 GTSNPN, CDR2 SVGIG (reference sequence). Trimming removed 0 bases from V and 6 bases from J; junction bases left unmatched: 10. The CDR3 has 15 amino acids. The DNA of the CDR3 is TGTGCCTGGAGTGTAAGGGGGACGGGAGGGTCCGAGCAGTACTTC. Translating gives CAWSVRGTGGSEQYF.

The rearrangement links TRBV5-7 to TRBJ1-2; D is possibly TRBD1 (5 bases). TRBV5-7 is known as an ORF, though its function is uncertain. The CDR3 length is 15 residues. V lost 5 bases and J lost 4, with 18 bases in between. The CDR3 sequence is CASRPWGGRCYGYTF. CDR3 nucleotide sequence: TGTGCCAGCAGGCCCTGGGGGGGACGATGCTATGGCTACACCTTC.

The V and J genes are TRBV6-5 and TRBJ1-6, with TRBD1 as a possible D gene (6 bases). The CDR3 covers 15 residues. Trimming removed 1 base from V and 9 bases from J, with 13 bases in between. Germline V lookup: CDR1 MNHEY, CDR2 SVGAGI. The CDR3 nucleotides are TGTGCCAGCAGTTACTGGGAGGGGGGCACTTCACCCCTCCACTTT. This codes for CASSYWEGGTSPLHF.